This TCR beta chain emerged from a study of blood T cell repertoires in COVID-19 (TCRdb year 2020). Regarding the research as a whole: Samples covering the acute and convalescent phases of COVID-19 were provided by collaborators in the United States, Italy and Spain. The material from the prospective study consisted of cDNA or gDNA derived from T cells, B-cell-depleted T cells, or PBMCs. Subjects who had been exposed to COVID-19, were actively infected with it, or had recovered from it provided the deeply sampled blood TCRbeta repertoires that made up the dataset. The repertoires were released in a freely available public database meant as a resource for research on the immune response to SARS-CoV-2. Samples came from the ongoing ImmuneRACE study (first 160 participants) plus 1,254 subjects from 6 global collaborators. A de-identified subject ID, COVID-19 status, age in years and sex were almost always included in the sample metadata. Where available, HLA class I and class II types were obtained from metadata supplied by the sample provider rather than from assay-based typing. Paper-wide results and their limitations: How much clinical and demographic metadata was included differed by source and by participant, and the metadata was provided uncurated.

Trimming costs V 5 bases and J 0 bases, and their ends lie 11 bases apart. The CDR3 spans 15 residues, from the cysteine through the phenylalanine. The DNA shown is the 45-base CDR3, in frame from base 1. From the germline V gene (reference sequence), CDR1 is LNHDA and CDR2 is SQIVND. Participants in the prospective study were aged roughly 18 to 89 years, lived in 24 United States geographic areas, and enrolled through a virtual design. In the prospective study, participants were assigned to cohorts based on the clinical history participants reported in a screening survey and a study questionnaire. In the prospective study, mobile phlebotomists collected whole blood, serum and a nasopharyngeal or oropharyngeal swab from each participant. Additional blood draws and questionnaires over an approximately 2-month period could optionally be provided by prospective study participants. Prospective study blood samples were shipped either frozen or at room temperature before DNA extraction.

TCRbeta CDR3 regions were amplified from genomic DNA using the immunoSEQ Assay, a bias-controlled multiplex PCR. On the authors' methods: Nucleated cell counts per sample were estimated from amplification of reference gene primers within the assay. Sequence reads were collapsed and filtered to measure the absolute abundance of every unique TCRbeta CDR3 rearrangement. For each sample, productive Simpson clonality was calculated as the square root of Simpson's diversity index over productive rearrangements. TCRdb took over this immuneACCESS table, retaining in-frame rearrangements with V and J assigned. Such tables are incomplete; in checked studies, under half of the missing clones stem from an unresolved V gene, and the remainder is unexplained. That table gives V, J and clone size, and the DNA gave D and trimming. The sample contains more than 200,000 clones, approximately 80% of them found a single time. Clones ranked in the top ten supply under 4.5% of the sample.

Concerning this clone: Its antigen is currently not known. The input lacks base qualities; no much larger clone sits a single base away.

This sequence uses TRBV19 and TRBJ1-3; no D segment can be confidently identified. This sequence was found in a man under 40 with acute COVID-19. The material sequenced was PBMCs or T cells enriched from blood (not recorded which). The CDR3 corresponds to CASSDTAGSGNTIYF. The sequenced DNA: TGTGCCAGTAGTGACACTGCGGGCTCTGGAAACACCATATATTTT.